Given below is one T cell receptor (beta chain) in context. The antigen is not known. The data were obtained in a study of graft-versus-host responses after intestinal transplantation. Study-level background: All of the recipients had induction that used anti-thymocyte globulin, then tacrolimus and steroids for two to four years. Broader study findings: GvH clones were identified in recipient marrow, with some first appearing in ileum or blood.

With 4 bases clipped from V and 5 bases from J, the junction kept 13 bases outside the gene matches. Germline V gene sequence: CDR1 MNHNS, CDR2 SASEGT. The CDR3 runs 17 residues. The protocol was immunoSEQ multiplex PCR, while the TCRdb copy is restricted to in-frame clones and leaves out a portion. The sample shows 45,000 to 55,000 clones, just under 95% of them seen only once. The V call is TRBV6-1, the J call TRBJ2-5; TRBD1 matches 10 bases. The input for sequencing was PBMCs, taken 786 days after a first intestinal transplant, on the day of a second. The TCR sequence derives from a human patient who received an intestinal transplant, so some T cells may come from the graft donor. CDR3 DNA: TGTGCCAGCAGTGTGGGGATTGGGACAGGGGCGAGGGAGACCCAGTACTTC. This gives the protein CASSVGIGTGARETQYF.